The 25 T cell receptor beta chains in this list originate from one sample, sequenced in a study of vaccination and CD4 T cells after COVID-19. These receptors' targets are unknown. The treatment denotes: approximately 9-day PBMC culture with coronavirus spike peptide pools or control peptides (ViraFEST assay). These CD4+ T cells came from an unexposed donor, sampled before the COVID-19 pandemic (2011-2018). Sequence data for DNA of cultured CD4+ T cells were generated by the Oncomine TCR Beta short-read assay. Using its own MiXCR run on the PCR reads, TCRdb lists one record per CDR3 protein. This table holds 9,500 to 10,000 distinct CDR3 sequences, less than 70% found once. What was sequenced was CD4+ T cells from blood, cultured in vitro. These receptors all stem from a human donor in good health.

V is TRBV5-4 and J is TRBJ1-2; a weak D match, TRBD1 (6 bases). Trimming pared 0 bases from V and 2 bases from J, leaving 14 bases between. Looked up from germline, CDR1 is SGHNT and CDR2 is YYREEE (reference sequence). The CDR3 sequence is 16 residues long. The CDR3 region is CASSLDREPGNYGYTF. DNA of the CDR3: TGTGCCAGCAGCTTGGACAGGGAGCCGGGAAACTATGGCTACACCTTC.

The V gene is TRBV28, the J gene TRBJ1-3; unclear D gene. V shed 1 base and J shed 4 bases, with 8 bases lying between them. This CDR3 spans 14 amino acids. Germline CDR1 and CDR2: MDHEN and SYDVKM. CDR3 in amino acids: CASSLLPQGNTIYF. CDR3 DNA sequence: TGTGCCAGCAGTTTATTACCCCAGGGAAACACCATATATTTT.

The chain combines TRBV20-1 with TRBJ1-5; possibly TRBD1 for D (5 bases). CDR1 DFQATT and CDR2 SNEGSKA come from the germline V gene (reference sequence). CDR3 size: 13 residues. Trimming cost V 3 bases and J 3 bases, with 9 bases left between them. The CDR3 sequence: CSASQGFNQPQHF. DNA of the CDR3: TGCAGTGCTAGTCAGGGTTTCAATCAGCCCCAGCATTTT.

V and J are TRBV7-2 and TRBJ2-5; 8 nucleotides match TRBD1. Unmatched junction bases numbered 12, after V lost 5 bases and J lost 4 bases. Germline values: CDR1 SGHTA, CDR2 FQGNSA. The CDR3 contains 16 residues. The CDR3 is CASSETIGTGRETQYF. The CDR3 nucleotides are TGTGCCAGCAGCGAAACGATAGGGACAGGACGAGAGACCCAGTACTTC.

The chain is built from TRBV6-2 or TRBV6-3 and TRBJ2-7; D is ambiguous. CDR1 and CDR2 (germline): MNHEY, SVGEGT. The CDR3 is 12 residues long. V lost 7 bases to trimming and J lost 0 bases, with 7 bases between them. The CDR3 region has the DNA TGTGCCAGCATGGCGGACTCCTACGAGCAGTACTTC. Its translation is CASMADSYEQYF.

This clonotype was detected only a few times. The J gene is TRBJ2-1, the V gene TRBV20-1, with D unresolved. The V gene's germline CDR1 is DFQATT and CDR2 SNEGSKA (reference sequence). Trimming took off 6 bases at V and 6 bases at J, with 18 bases between the two ends. The CDR3 has 14 amino acids. Here the CDR3 reads CSAPQLERGNEQFF. The CDR3 bases are TGCAGTGCCCCTCAGCTGGAGCGAGGCAATGAGCAGTTCTTC.

The chain combines TRBV12-3 or TRBV12-4 with TRBJ2-3; D is perhaps TRBD1 (6 bases). V was shortened by 6 bases and J by 2 bases, with 12 bases between the two germline ends. This CDR3 spans 14 amino acids. The CDR3 is CASRPRGNTDTQYF. CDR3 DNA sequence: TGTGCCAGCAGACCGAGGGGGAACACAGATACGCAGTATTTT.

The chain joins TRBV30 to TRBJ1-2, with no clear D. V dropped 0 bases and J dropped 7 bases, with 12 bases sitting between them. CDR1 GTSNPN and CDR2 SVGIG come from the germline V gene (reference sequence). The CDR3 loop spans 13 amino acids. CDR3 DNA: TGTGCCTGGAGTGTAGGGCCCCCGTTTGGCTACACCTTC. This gives the protein CAWSVGPPFGYTF.

The J gene is TRBJ2-3, the V gene TRBV6-1; TRBD1 matches at 8 bases. CDR3 length equals 19 residues. CDR1 is MNHNS, CDR2 SASEGT, per germline. Unmatched junction bases numbered 11, after V lost 0 bases and J lost 0 bases. As DNA, the CDR3 is TGTGCCAGCAGTGAAGCCCCCGCAGGGGGCTTACCTAGCACAGATACGCAGTATTTT. This encodes CASSEAPAGGLPSTDTQYF.

This rearrangement joins TRBV2 to TRBJ1-2, with D unclear. V was pared by 2 bases and J by 8 bases, with 24 bases between. CDR1 SNHLY and CDR2 FYNNEI come from the germline V gene. The CDR3 has 17 amino acids. The CDR3, as DNA: TGTGCCAGCAGTGAAAGAATTGTTCGGACCACCCCCCGAGGCTACACCTTC. This translates into CASSERIVRTTPRGYTF.

This CDR3 reads CSARLQNEKLFF. CDR3 DNA: TGCAGTGCTAGATTACAGAATGAAAAACTGTTTTTT. This chain links TRBV20-1 with TRBJ1-4; D is undetermined. The germline CDR1 and CDR2 sequences are DFQATT and SNEGSKA (reference sequence). This CDR3 comprises 12 residues. V lost 2 bases, J lost 5 bases, and 6 bases lay in between.

This clonotype has just a few counts. The genes are TRBV19 and TRBJ1-5; D perhaps matches TRBD1 (5 bases). Between the trimmed V and J ends, which lost 2 bases and 0 bases, there was a span of 20 bases. The CDR3 loop spans 19 amino acids. From germline, CDR1 is LNHDA and CDR2 SQIVND (reference sequence). The CDR3 bases are TGTGCCAGTAGTATATCGTCAGGGTTTCGAACCGTTAGCAATCAGCCCCAGCATTTT. It translates to CASSISSGFRTVSNQPQHF. Using reference TRBV19 and TRBJ1-5 for the parts outside the CDR3, the full variable domain is DGGITQSPKYLFRKEGQNVTLSCEQNLNHDAMYWYRQDPGQGLRLIYYSQIVNDFQKGDIAEGYSVSREKKESFPLTVTSAQKNPTAFYLCASSISSGFRTVSNQPQHFGDGTRLSIL.

The V call is TRBV20-1, the J call TRBJ2-1; D call uncertain. Trimming removed 0 bases at V and 0 bases at J, with 12 bases between. The CDR3 loop spans 16 amino acids. Germline V CDR1 and CDR2: DFQATT, SNEGSKA (reference sequence). The CDR3 nucleotides are TGCAGTGCTAGAGATCGGCCTCCGAGCTCCTACAATGAGCAGTTCTTC. It yields the protein CSARDRPPSSYNEQFF.

A note on this clonotype: At one end, the junction sequence differs from germline, possibly due to a read error. The genes are TRBV7-8 and TRBJ2-1; TRBD2 matches 8 bases. The germline CDR1 and CDR2 sequences are SGHVS and FQNEAQ. The CDR3 runs 12 residues. CDR3 protein: CASSGSGAERFF. The CDR3 bases are TGTGCCAGCAGCGGTAGCGGGGCTGAGCGGTTCTTC.

This rearrangement joins TRBV25-1 to TRBJ2-6; TRBD2 is a possible D gene (5 bases). The CDR3 covers 16 residues. Between the trimmed V and J ends, which lost 5 bases and 3 bases, there was a span of 14 bases. Germline assignment: CDR1 MGHDK and CDR2 SYGVNS. CDR3 DNA: TGTGCCAGCAGTCCCCAAGCGGCCGTTGGGGCCAACGTCCTGACTTTC. Protein: CASSPQAAVGANVLTF.

This clonotype has only a few counts. The V call is TRBV15, the J call TRBJ1-1; D is uncertain. Trimming took 0 bases from V and 6 from J, leaving 8 bases between them. CDR1 and CDR2 (germline): LNHNV, YYDKDF (reference sequence). There are 13 residues in the CDR3. DNA of the CDR3: TGTGCCACCAGCAGAGATCTGCGGCCTGAAGCTTTCTTT. Translated, it gives CATSRDLRPEAFF. Together with reference TRBV15 and TRBJ1-1, the CDR3 gives the full variable domain: DAMVIQNPRYQVTQFGKPVTLSCSQTLNHNVMYWYQQKSSQAPKLLFHYYDKDFNNEADTPDNFQSRRPNTSFCFLDIRSPGLGDTAMYLCATSRDLRPEAFFGQGTRLTVV.

This clonotype was recorded only once. The genes are TRBV6-5 and TRBJ2-2; D not certain. Deletions cut 3 bases from V and 4 bases from J, with 12 bases between. CDR1 is MNHEY, CDR2 SVGAGI, per germline. This CDR3 is 15 amino acids long. The CDR3 protein is CASSYLTASTGELFF. CDR3 bases: TGTGCCAGCAGTTATCTCACCGCCTCCACCGGGGAGCTGTTTTTT.

This clonotype was seen a few times. This chain joins TRBV19 and TRBJ1-5; possibly TRBD1 for D (6 bases). The CDR3 totals 13 residues. Trimming removed 10 bases from V and 6 bases from J, with 16 bases in between. CDR1 LNHDA and CDR2 SQIVND come from the germline V gene (reference sequence). CDR3 loop: CAIGVQGTQPQHF. The CDR3 nucleotides read TGTGCCATCGGGGTGCAGGGGACTCAGCCCCAGCATTTT.

CDR3 sequence: CASSLATGTGGTEAFF. Here the CDR3 DNA reads TGTGCCAGCAGCTTAGCTACCGGGACAGGGGGCACTGAAGCTTTCTTT. The J gene is TRBJ1-1, the V gene TRBV7-9; TRBD1 agrees at 11 bases. The germline gives CDR1 SEHNR, CDR2 FQNEAQ (reference sequence). This CDR3 is built from 16 residues. With 0 bases clipped from V and 4 bases from J, the junction kept 4 bases outside the gene matches.

V gene TRBV20-1 combines with J gene TRBJ1-1; D is perhaps TRBD1 (6 bases). CDR1 is DFQATT and CDR2 is SNEGSKA in the germline V gene (reference sequence). This CDR3 region has 16 residues. Trimming stripped 0 bases from V and 3 bases from J, with 17 bases between. CDR3 loop: CSARDLLGGPDTEAFF. Written as DNA, the CDR3 is TGCAGTGCTAGAGATCTGTTGGGGGGCCCCGACACTGAAGCTTTCTTT.

The gene calls are TRBV12-3 or TRBV12-4 and TRBJ1-1; TRBD1 is a possible D gene (5 bases). The V and J ends lost 0 bases and 7 bases respectively, with 12 bases between them. This CDR3 spans 14 amino acids. CDR3: CASSLAATDGEAFF. CDR3 bases: TGTGCCAGCAGTTTAGCGGCGACAGACGGTGAAGCTTTCTTT.

The chain recombines TRBV5-1 with TRBJ2-3; D might be TRBD1 (5 bases). Germline assignment: CDR1 SGHRS and CDR2 YFSETQ. V lost 2 bases to trimming and J lost 2 bases, with 9 bases between them. CDR3 size: 14 residues. Here the CDR3 reads CASSFNRITDTQYF. CDR3 in DNA: TGCGCCAGCAGCTTTAACAGGATCACAGATACGCAGTATTTT.

A few counts support this clonotype. The DNA for the CDR3 is TGTGCCACCAGTGTCCTGGTAGCGGGGCTAAGCACAGATACGCAGTATTTT. Its protein product is CATSVLVAGLSTDTQYF. The gene calls are TRBV24-1 and TRBJ2-3; TRBD2 agrees at 8 bases. Trimming removed 5 bases from V and 0 bases from J; junction bases left unmatched: 9. CDR1 and CDR2 (germline): KGHDR, SFDVKD. The CDR3 has 17 residues.

This chain connects TRBV20-1 to TRBJ1-2; TRBD1 matches at 7 bases. The germline V gene encodes CDR1 DFQATT and CDR2 SNEGSKA (reference sequence). The trim removed 0 bases at V and 7 bases at J, leaving 8 bases unmatched. The CDR3 sequence is 14 residues long. The CDR3 sequence is CSARDARGLGGYTF. CDR3 nucleotide sequence: TGCAGTGCTAGAGATGCCAGGGGGTTAGGTGGCTACACCTTC.

This chain joins TRBV6-1 and TRBJ1-2, with 9 bases aligning to TRBD1. This CDR3 is 16 amino acids long. The germline V gene encodes CDR1 MNHNS and CDR2 SASEGT. J gave up 1 base and V 6 bases, and 9 bases lay outside the gene matches. CDR3 amino acids: CASRSGQGFLNYGYTF. DNA of the CDR3: TGTGCCAGCAGATCCGGACAGGGGTTTCTTAACTATGGCTACACCTTC.